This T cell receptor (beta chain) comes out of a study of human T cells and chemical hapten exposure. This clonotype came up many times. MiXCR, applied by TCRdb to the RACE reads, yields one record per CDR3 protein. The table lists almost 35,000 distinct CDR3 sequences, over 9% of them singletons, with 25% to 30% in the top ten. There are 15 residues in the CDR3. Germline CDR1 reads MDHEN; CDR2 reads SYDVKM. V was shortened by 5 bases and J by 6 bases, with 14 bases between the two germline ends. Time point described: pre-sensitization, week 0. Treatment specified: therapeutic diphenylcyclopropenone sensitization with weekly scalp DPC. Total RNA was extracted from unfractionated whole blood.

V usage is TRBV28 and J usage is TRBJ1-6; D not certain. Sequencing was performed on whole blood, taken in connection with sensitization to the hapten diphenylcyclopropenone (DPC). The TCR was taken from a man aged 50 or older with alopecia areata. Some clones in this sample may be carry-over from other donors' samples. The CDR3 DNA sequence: TGTGCCAGCAGTCCACTCGAGGGTCGTAATTCACCCCTCCACTTT. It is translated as CASSPLEGRNSPLHF.